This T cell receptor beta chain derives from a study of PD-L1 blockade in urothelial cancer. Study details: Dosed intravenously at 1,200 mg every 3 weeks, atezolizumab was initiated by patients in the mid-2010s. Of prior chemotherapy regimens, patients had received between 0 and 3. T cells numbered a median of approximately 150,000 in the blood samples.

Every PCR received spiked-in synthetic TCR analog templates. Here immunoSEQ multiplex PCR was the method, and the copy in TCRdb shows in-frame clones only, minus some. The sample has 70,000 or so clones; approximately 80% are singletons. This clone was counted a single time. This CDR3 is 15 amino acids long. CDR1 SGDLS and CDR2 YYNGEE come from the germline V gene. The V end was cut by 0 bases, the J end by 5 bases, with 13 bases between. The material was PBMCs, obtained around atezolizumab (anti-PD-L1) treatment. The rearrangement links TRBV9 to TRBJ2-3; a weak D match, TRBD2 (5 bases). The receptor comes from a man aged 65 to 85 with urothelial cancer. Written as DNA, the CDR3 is TGTGCCAGCAGCGTAGCGGTCGCTCGGGGAGATACGCAGTATTTT. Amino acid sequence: CASSVAVARGDTQYF.